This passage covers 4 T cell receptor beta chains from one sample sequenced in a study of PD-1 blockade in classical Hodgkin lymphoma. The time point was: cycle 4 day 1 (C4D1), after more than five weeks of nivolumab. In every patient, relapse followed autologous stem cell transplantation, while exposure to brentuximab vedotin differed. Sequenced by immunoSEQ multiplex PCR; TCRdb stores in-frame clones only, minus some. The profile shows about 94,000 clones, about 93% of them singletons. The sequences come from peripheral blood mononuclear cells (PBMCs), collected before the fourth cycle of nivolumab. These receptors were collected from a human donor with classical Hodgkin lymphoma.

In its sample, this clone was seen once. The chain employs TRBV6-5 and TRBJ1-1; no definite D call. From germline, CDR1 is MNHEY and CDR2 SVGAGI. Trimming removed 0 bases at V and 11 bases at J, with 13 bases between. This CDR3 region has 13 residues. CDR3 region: CASSYSGGVSAFF. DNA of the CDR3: TGTGCCAGCAGTTACTCGGGCGGGGTCAGCGCTTTCTTT.

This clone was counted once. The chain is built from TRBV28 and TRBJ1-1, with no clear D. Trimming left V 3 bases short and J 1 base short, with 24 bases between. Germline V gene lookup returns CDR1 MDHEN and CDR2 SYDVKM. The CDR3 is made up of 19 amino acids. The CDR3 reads CASSLGFKPGTSGNTEAFF. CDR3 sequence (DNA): TGTGCCAGCAGTTTGGGGTTCAAACCGGGAACCTCGGGGAACACTGAAGCTTTCTTT.

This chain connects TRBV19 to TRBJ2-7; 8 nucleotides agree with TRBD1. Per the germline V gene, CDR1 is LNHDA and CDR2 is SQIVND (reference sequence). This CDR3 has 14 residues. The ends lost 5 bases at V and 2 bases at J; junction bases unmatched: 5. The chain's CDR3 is CASSALTGAYEQYF. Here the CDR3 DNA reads TGTGCCAGTAGTGCGCTGACAGGGGCCTACGAGCAGTACTTC.

The CDR3, as DNA: TGTGCCAGCAGTACGGGACGGAGCTATGGCTACACCTTC. Protein: CASSTGRSYGYTF. The chain joins TRBV2 to TRBJ1-2; the D gene is possibly TRBD1 (5 bases). This CDR3 region has 13 residues. Trimming took off 5 bases at V and 4 bases at J, with 11 bases between the two ends. The germline CDR1 and CDR2 sequences are SNHLY and FYNNEI.